Following are 5 T cell receptor beta chains from one sample sequenced in a study of blood T cells in healthy people across ages. The use of a sample-barcoded 5' primer and a J-beta primer mix characterized a second PCR of roughly 7 to 11 cycles. TCRdb redid the calling of the 5' RACE reads with MiXCR, one entry per CDR3 protein. There are roughly 1.5 million distinct CDR3 sequences in the sample; approximately 39% occur only once, and more than 4% lies in the top ten. Material: blood. The receptors derive from a woman younger than 30 in good health.

The genes are TRBV6-5 and TRBJ1-1; D not certain. V lost 2 bases, J lost 5 bases, and 15 bases lay in between. Germline CDR1 is MNHEY and CDR2 is SVGAGI. The length of the CDR3 is 15 residues. The CDR3 coding sequence is TGTGCCAGCAGTTACGACTCCGGGAGGCGGACTGAAGCTTTCTTT. Translated, it gives CASSYDSGRRTEAFF.

This clonotype showed up just a few times. V is TRBV21-1 and J is TRBJ1-1; the table's D call, TRBD1, was not checked against the DNA. TRBV21-1 counts as a pseudogene. The CDR3 covers 16 residues. CDR3 region: CASSKENTGGVTEAFF. CDR3 coding DNA: TGTGCCAGCAGCAAAGAGAATACAGGGGGTGTAACTGAAGCTTTCTTT.

This clonotype was counted only a few times. The genes are TRBV12-3 or TRBV12-4 and TRBJ2-5; D unresolved. Trimming removed 5 bases at V and 2 bases at J, with 15 bases between. The CDR3 runs to 15 residues. The CDR3 nucleotides read TGTGCCAGCAGTCCCCCTGGGCGGAGACAAGAGACCCAGTACTTC. Its protein is CASSPPGRRQETQYF.

The J gene is TRBJ2-1, the V gene TRBV2; D possibly corresponds to TRBD2 (7 bases). From germline, CDR1 is SNHLY and CDR2 FYNNEI. This CDR3 is built from 16 residues. Trimming removed 5 bases at V and 0 bases at J, with 14 bases between. CDR3: CASSHRASGSYNEQFF. CDR3 coding DNA: TGTGCCAGCAGTCACAGGGCTAGCGGCTCCTACAATGAGCAGTTCTTC.

In its sample, this clonotype was seen a few times. V and J are TRBV6-4 and TRBJ2-1; perhaps TRBD2 as D (5 bases). Germline-derived CDR1 and CDR2 are MRHNA and SNTAGT. V was clipped by 0 bases and J by 9 bases, with 12 bases between them. The CDR3 totals 14 residues. CDR3: CASSDSLDSGEQFF. DNA for the CDR3: TGTGCCAGCAGTGACTCACTGGACTCGGGTGAGCAGTTCTTC.